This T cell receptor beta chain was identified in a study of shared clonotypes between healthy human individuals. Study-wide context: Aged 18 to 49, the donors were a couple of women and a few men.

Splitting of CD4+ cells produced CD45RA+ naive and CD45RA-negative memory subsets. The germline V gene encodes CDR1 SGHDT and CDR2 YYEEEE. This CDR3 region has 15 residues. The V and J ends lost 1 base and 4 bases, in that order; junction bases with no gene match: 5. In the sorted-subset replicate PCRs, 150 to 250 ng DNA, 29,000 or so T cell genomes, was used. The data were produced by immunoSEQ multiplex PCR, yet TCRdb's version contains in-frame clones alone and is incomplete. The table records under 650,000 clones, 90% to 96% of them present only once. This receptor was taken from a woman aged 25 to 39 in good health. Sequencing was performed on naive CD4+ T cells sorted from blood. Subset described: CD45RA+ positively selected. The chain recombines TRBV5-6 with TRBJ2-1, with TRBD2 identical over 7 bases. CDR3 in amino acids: CASSLTLAPYNEQFF. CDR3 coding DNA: TGTGCCAGCAGCTTGACACTAGCGCCATACAATGAGCAGTTCTTC.